The sequence of this TCR beta chain was determined in a study of immune cell composition in non-small cell lung cancer. The table came from immunoSEQ multiplex PCR; TCRdb's copy has only in-frame clones and leaves some out. Altogether about 8,700 clones are present, around two thirds being singletons, with the ten largest covering 20% to 25%. The normal lung sample lay at least 3 cm, and maximally far, from the tumour. Specimen: non-adjacent lung tissue. The TCR comes from a human donor with non-small cell lung cancer.

CDR3 amino acids: CASSLDAGGPEQYF. The CDR3 DNA sequence: TGTGCCAGCAGCTTAGACGCAGGAGGTCCCGAGCAGTACTTC. V is TRBV7-9 and J is TRBJ2-5; the D gene is possibly TRBD2 (5 bases). The J call is uncertain, as TRBJ2-7 better fits the DNA end. Per the germline V gene, CDR1 is SEHNR and CDR2 is FQNEAQ (reference sequence). This CDR3 region has 14 residues.